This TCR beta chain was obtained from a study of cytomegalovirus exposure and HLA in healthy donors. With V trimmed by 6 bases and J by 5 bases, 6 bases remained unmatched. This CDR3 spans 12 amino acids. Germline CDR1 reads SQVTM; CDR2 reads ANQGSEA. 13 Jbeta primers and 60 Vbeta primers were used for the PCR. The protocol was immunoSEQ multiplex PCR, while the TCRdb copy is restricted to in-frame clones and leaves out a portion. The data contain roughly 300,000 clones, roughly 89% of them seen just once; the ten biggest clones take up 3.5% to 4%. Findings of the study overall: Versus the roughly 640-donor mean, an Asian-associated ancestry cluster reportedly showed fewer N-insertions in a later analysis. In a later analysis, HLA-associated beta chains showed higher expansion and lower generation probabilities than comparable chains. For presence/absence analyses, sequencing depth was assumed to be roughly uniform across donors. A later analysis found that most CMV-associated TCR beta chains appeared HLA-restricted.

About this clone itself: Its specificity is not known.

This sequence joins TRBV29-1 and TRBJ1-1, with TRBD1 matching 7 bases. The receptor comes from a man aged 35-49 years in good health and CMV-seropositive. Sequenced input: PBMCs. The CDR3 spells CSVDDRVTEAFF. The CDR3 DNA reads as TGCAGCGTCGACGACAGGGTTACTGAAGCTTTCTTT.